This T cell receptor (beta chain) was found in a study of cytomegalovirus exposure and HLA in healthy donors. Overall study context: The roughly 120 validation repertoires matched the roughly 630 first-cohort repertoires in platform, a later analysis reported.

A note on this clone: Its antigen is not known.

Study-wide results and limits: A classifier reportedly called cytomegalovirus status with high sensitivity and specificity. Some public TCRs appeared in many individuals, while most sequences were rare. Overall, 164 TCR beta chains were annotated as cytomegalovirus-associated.

The CDR3 loop spans 14 amino acids. CDR1 is SQVTM, CDR2 ANQGSEA, per germline. Trimming removed 8 bases from V and 1 base from J, with 14 bases in between. Here immunoSEQ multiplex PCR was the method, and the copy in TCRdb shows in-frame clones only, minus some. The table lists about 150,000 clones, about 82% of them singletons. Sample: PBMCs. This TCR was sampled from a human donor in good health. This sequence joins TRBV29-1 and TRBJ2-2, with D perhaps matching TRBD1 (6 bases). In DNA, the CDR3 is TGCAGCACGATGGACAGTTTGAACACCGGGGAGCTGTTTTTT. Its protein is CSTMDSLNTGELFF.